One sample yielded the 6 T cell receptor beta chains listed below, sequenced in a study of shared clonotypes between healthy human individuals. The data were produced by immunoSEQ multiplex PCR, yet TCRdb's version contains in-frame clones alone and is incomplete. The table lists approximately 2.5 million clones, 93% of them singletons, with 0.36% in the top ten. Specimen: naive CD4+ T cells from PBMCs. Specified subset: CD45RA+ positively selected. Every receptor here comes from a man between 18 and 35 years old in good health. Some clones in this sample may be carry-over from other donors' samples.

This sequence joins TRBV19 and TRBJ2-1; D gene uncertain. The CDR3 covers 14 residues. Germline CDR1 reads LNHDA; CDR2 reads SQIVND (reference sequence). V was shortened by 7 bases and J by 0 bases, with 10 bases between the two germline ends. CDR3 coding DNA: TGTGCCAGTACTACGGTGAGCTCCTACAATGAGCAGTTCTTC. Its translation: CASTTVSSYNEQFF.

The J gene is TRBJ1-1, the V gene TRBV5-1; D not resolved. V was shortened by 2 bases and J by 2 bases, with 10 bases between the two germline ends. Germline V gene sequence: CDR1 SGHRS, CDR2 YFSETQ. The CDR3 has 14 residues. CDR3 DNA: TGCGCCAGCAGCTTATTGAGCTCCAACACTGAAGCTTTCTTT. It is translated as CASSLLSSNTEAFF.

This chain joins TRBV19 and TRBJ1-5, with a tentative D call TRBD1 (5 bases). V lost 4 bases and J lost 4, with 14 bases in between. This CDR3 is built from 15 residues. The germline gives CDR1 LNHDA, CDR2 SQIVND (reference sequence). The CDR3: CASSRRGEPNQPQHF. The DNA of the CDR3 is TGTGCCAGTAGTAGGAGGGGAGAACCTAATCAGCCCCAGCATTTT.

The genes are TRBV11-2 and TRBJ2-2, with 14 bases fitting TRBD2. Germline CDR1 and CDR2: SGHAT and FQNNGV. Trimming took 5 bases from V and 7 from J; bases not matched to a gene: 15. CDR3 length: 19 amino acids. CDR3 region: CASSQTFGTSGSWVGELFF. CDR3 DNA sequence: TGTGCCAGCAGCCAAACCTTCGGGACTAGCGGGAGTTGGGTCGGGGAGCTGTTTTTT.

The chain is built from TRBV5-4 and TRBJ2-2; D unclear. V lost 3 bases to trimming and J lost 5 bases, with 14 bases between them. CDR1 SGHNT and CDR2 YYREEE come from the germline V gene (reference sequence). This CDR3 contains 15 residues. The CDR3 DNA is TGTGCCAGCAGCTCCAATGCAATCTCAACCGGGGAGCTGTTTTTT. This translates into CASSSNAISTGELFF.

This chain joins TRBV5-6 and TRBJ2-7; D not certain. The germline V gene has CDR1 SGHDT and CDR2 YYEEEE. Trimming shortened V by 4 bases and J by 6 bases, and 14 bases separated the two germline ends. This CDR3 contains 13 residues. CDR3 nucleotide sequence: TGTGCCAGCAGCCTTGGTACTCCCAGCGAGCAGTACTTC. This translates into CASSLGTPSEQYF.